This record looks at one TCR beta chain sequence and its context. The sample belongs to a study of blood T cell repertoires in COVID-19. In the authors' methods: Reference gene primer amplification gave nucleated cell count estimates. Measured with immunoSEQ multiplex PCR; TCRdb has only the in-frame clones, and not every one. D and trimming were read from the DNA, whereas the V and J calls and clone size are those reported in that table. The sample shows approximately 200,000 clones, roughly nine tenths of them seen only once. CDR1 and CDR2 from the germline V gene are DFQATT and SNEGSKA (reference sequence). V lost 3 bases to trimming and J lost 2 bases; unmatched junction nucleotides: 13. The CDR3 has 17 residues.

The rearrangement links TRBV20-1 to TRBJ2-5, with 9 bases identical to TRBD1. The TCR comes from a woman younger than 35 in a cohort exposed to, infected with or recovered from COVID-19 (not recorded which). The source material was PBMCs or T cells enriched from blood (not recorded which). CDR3 amino acids: CSASLADRGVRQETQYF. The CDR3 coding sequence is TGCAGTGCTAGTCTTGCGGACAGGGGCGTTCGTCAAGAGACCCAGTACTTC.